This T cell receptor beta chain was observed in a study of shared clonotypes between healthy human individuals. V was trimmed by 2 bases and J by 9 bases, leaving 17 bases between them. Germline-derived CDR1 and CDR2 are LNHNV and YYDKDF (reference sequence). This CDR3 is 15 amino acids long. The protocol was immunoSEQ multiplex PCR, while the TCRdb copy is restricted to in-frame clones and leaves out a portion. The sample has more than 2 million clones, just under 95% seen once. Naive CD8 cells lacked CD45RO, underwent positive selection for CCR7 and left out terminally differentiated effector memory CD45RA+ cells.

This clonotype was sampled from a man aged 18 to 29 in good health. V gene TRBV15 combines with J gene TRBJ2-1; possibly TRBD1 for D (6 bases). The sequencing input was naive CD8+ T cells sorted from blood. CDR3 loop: CATSRFVEARGEQFF. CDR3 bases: TGTGCCACCAGCAGATTTGTAGAGGCCAGGGGTGAGCAGTTCTTC.